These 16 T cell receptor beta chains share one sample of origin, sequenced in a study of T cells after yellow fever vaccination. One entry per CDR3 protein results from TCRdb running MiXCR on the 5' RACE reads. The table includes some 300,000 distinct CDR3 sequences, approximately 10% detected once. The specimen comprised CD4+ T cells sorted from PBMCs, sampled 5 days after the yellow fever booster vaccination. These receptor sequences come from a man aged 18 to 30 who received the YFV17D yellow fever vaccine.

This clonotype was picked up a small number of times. CDR3 in DNA: TGTGCCAGCAGCCCGACAGGGGCCCGCGAGACCCAGTACTTC. Encoded protein: CASSPTGARETQYF. V gene TRBV12-3 or TRBV12-4 combines with J gene TRBJ2-5; 8 bases fit TRBD1. J was trimmed by 5 bases and V by 6 bases; bases with no gene match: 8. The CDR3 spans 14 residues.

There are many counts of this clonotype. The CDR3 is CASSLTFRGDEQYF. DNA of the CDR3: TGTGCCAGCAGCCTCACTTTCCGGGGTGACGAGCAGTACTTC. This sequence joins TRBV12-3 or TRBV12-4 and TRBJ2-7; TRBD2 might be the D (5 bases). The CDR3 consists of 14 residues. Trimming cost V 6 bases and J 5 bases, with 17 bases left between them.

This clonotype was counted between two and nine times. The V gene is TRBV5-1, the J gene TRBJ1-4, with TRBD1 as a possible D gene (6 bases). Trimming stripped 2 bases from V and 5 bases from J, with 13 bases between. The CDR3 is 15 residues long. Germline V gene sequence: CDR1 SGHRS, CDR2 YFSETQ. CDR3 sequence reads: CASSFQGLGNEKLFF. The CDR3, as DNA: TGCGCCAGCAGCTTCCAGGGGCTCGGAAATGAAAAACTGTTTTTT.

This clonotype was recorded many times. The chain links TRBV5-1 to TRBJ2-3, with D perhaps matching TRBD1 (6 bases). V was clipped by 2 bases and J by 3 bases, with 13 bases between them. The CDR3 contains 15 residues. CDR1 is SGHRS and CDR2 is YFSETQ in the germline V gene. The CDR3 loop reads CASSLQGVGTDTQYF. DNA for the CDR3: TGCGCCAGCAGCTTACAGGGTGTCGGGACAGATACGCAGTATTTT.

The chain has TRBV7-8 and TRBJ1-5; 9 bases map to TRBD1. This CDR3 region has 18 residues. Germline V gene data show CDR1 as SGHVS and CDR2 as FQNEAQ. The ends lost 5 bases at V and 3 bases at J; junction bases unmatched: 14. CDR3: CASSLISGTGPYNQPQHF. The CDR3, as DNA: TGTGCCAGCAGCCTAATATCCGGGACAGGGCCATACAATCAGCCCCAGCATTTT.

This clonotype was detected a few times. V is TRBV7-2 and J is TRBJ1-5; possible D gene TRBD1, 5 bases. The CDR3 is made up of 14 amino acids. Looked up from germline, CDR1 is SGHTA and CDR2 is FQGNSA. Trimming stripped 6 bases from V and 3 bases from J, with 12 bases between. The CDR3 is CASSFMGPNQPQHF. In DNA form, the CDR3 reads TGTGCCAGCAGTTTTATGGGGCCCAATCAGCCCCAGCATTTT.

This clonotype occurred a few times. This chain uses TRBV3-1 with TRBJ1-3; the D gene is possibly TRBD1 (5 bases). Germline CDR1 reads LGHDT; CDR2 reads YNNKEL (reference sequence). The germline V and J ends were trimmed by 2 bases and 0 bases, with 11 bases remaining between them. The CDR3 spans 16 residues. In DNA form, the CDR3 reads TGTGCCAGCAGCCAACTAGTCAGGGCCTCTGGAAACACCATATATTTT. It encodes CASSQLVRASGNTIYF.

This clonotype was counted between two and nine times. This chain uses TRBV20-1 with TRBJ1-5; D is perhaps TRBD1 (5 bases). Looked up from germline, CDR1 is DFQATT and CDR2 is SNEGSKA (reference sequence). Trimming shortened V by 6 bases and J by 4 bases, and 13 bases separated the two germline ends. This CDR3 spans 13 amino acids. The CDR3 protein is CSAAGTPNQPQHF. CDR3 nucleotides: TGCAGTGCGGCCGGGACCCCAAATCAGCCCCAGCATTTT.

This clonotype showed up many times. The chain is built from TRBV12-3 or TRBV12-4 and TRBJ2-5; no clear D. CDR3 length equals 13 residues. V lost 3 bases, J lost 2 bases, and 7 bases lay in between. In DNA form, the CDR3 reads TGTGCCAGCAGTTTTAACAGTCAAGAGACCCAGTACTTC. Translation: CASSFNSQETQYF.

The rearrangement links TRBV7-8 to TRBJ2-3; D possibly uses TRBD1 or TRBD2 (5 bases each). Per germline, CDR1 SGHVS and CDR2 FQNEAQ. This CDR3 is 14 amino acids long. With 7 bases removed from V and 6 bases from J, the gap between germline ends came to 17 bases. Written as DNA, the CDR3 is TGTGCCAGCACCAAGGGACCTTCACGGGATACGCAGTATTTT. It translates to CASTKGPSRDTQYF.

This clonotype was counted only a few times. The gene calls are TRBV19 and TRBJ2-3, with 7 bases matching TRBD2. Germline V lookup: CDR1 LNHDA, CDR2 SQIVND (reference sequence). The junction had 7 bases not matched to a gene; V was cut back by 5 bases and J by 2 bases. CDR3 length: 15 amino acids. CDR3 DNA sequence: TGTGCCAGTAGTTCCTCAGCGGGACCCACAGATACGCAGTATTTT. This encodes CASSSSAGPTDTQYF.

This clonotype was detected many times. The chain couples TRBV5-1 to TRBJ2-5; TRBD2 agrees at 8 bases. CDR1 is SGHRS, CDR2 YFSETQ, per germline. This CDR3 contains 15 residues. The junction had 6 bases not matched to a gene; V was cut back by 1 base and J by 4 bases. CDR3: CASSLIAGGGETQYF. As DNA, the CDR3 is TGCGCCAGCAGCTTGATCGCGGGGGGCGGAGAGACCCAGTACTTC.

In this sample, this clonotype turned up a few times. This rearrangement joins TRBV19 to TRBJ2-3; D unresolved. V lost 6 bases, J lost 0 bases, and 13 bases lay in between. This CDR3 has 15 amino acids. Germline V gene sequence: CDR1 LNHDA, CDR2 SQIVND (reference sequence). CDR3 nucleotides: TGTGCCAGTAGCCCCTCGGGTTGGAGCACAGATACGCAGTATTTT. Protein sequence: CASSPSGWSTDTQYF. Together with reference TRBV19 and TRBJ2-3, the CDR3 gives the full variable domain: DGGITQSPKYLFRKEGQNVTLSCEQNLNHDAMYWYRQDPGQGLRLIYYSQIVNDFQKGDIAEGYSVSREKKESFPLTVTSAQKNPTAFYLCASSPSGWSTDTQYFGPGTRLTVL.

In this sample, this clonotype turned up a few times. CDR3 protein: CASSILFPGQGNGELFF. CDR3 in DNA: TGTGCCAGTAGTATATTATTTCCGGGACAGGGTAACGGGGAGCTGTTTTTT. This chain uses TRBV19 with TRBJ2-2, with 9 bases identical to TRBD1. V dropped 2 bases and J dropped 7; count of bases not matched to a gene: 11. The CDR3 contains 17 residues. CDR1 and CDR2 (germline): LNHDA, SQIVND (reference sequence).

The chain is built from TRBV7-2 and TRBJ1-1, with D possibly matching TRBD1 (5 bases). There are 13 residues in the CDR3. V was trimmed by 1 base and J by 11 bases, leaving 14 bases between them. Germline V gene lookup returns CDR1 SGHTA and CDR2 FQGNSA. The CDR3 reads CASSLEGTRGAFF. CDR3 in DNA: TGTGCCAGCAGCTTAGAGGGGACGCGGGGGGCTTTCTTT.

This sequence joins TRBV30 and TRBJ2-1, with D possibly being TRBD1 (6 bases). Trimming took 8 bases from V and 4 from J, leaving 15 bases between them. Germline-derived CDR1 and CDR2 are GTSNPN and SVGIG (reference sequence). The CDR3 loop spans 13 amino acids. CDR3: CAKSRGMYNEQFF. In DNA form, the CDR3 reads TGTGCCAAGTCGAGGGGGATGTACAATGAGCAGTTCTTC.